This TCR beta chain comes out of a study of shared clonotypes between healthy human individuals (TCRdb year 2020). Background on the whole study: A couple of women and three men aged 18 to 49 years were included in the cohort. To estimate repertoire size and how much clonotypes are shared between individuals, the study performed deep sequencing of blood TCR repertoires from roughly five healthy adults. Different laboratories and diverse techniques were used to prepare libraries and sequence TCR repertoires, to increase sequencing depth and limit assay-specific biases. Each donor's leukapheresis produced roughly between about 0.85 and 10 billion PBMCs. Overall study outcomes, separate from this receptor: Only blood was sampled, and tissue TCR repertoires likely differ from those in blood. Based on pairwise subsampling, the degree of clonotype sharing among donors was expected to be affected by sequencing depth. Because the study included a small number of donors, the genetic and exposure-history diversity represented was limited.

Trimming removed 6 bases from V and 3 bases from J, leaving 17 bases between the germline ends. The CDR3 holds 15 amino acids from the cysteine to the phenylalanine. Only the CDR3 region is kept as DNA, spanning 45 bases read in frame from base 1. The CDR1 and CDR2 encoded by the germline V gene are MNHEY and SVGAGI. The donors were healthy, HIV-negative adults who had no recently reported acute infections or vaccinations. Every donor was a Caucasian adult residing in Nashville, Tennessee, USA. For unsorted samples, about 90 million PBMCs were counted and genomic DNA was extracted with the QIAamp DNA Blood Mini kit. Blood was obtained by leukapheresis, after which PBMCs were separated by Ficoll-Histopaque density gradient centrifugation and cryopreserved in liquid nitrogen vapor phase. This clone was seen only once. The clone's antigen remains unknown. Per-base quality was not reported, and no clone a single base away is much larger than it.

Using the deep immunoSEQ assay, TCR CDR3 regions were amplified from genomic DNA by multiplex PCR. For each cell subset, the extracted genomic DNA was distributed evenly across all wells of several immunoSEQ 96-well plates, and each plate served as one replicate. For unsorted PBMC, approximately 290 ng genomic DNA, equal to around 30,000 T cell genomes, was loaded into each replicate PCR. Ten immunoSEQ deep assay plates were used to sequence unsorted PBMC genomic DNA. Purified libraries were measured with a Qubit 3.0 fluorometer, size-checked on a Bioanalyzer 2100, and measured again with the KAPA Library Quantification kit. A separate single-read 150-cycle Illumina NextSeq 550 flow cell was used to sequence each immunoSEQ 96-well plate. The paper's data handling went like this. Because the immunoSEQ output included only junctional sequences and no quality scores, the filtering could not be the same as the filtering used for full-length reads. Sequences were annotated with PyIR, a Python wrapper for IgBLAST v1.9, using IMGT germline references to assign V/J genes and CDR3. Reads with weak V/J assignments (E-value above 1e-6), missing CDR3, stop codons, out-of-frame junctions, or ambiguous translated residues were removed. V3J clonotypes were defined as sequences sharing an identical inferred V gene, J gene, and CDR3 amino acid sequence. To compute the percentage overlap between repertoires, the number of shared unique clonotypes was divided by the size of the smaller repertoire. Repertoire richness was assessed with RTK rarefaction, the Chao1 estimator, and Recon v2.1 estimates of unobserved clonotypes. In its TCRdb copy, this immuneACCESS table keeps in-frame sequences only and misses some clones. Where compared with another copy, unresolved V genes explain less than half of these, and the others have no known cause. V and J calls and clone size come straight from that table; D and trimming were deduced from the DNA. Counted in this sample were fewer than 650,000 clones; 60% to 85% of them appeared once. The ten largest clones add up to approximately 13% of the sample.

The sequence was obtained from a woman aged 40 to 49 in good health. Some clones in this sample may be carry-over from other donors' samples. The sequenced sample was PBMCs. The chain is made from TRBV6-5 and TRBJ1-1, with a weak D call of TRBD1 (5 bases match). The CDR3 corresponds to CASSRTGGVYTEAFF. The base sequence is TGTGCCAGCAGCCGTACAGGAGGAGTGTACACTGAAGCTTTCTTT.